Below, 20 T cell receptor beta chains from the same sample are listed, as sequenced in a study of cytomegalovirus exposure and HLA in healthy donors. Method: immunoSEQ multiplex PCR; TCRdb's copy keeps in-frame clones and lacks some. The sample consists of under 150,000 clones, about 86% of them appearing once. The material sequenced was PBMCs. All receptors derive from a man younger than 30 in good health and CMV-seronegative.

The V gene is TRBV11-2, the J gene TRBJ2-1; TRBD2 aligns across 7 bases. J lost 8 bases, V lost 3 bases, and 13 bases had no gene match. CDR1 is SGHAT, CDR2 FQNNGV, per germline. The CDR3 runs to 16 residues. Here the CDR3 DNA reads TGTGCCAGCAGCTTCTTTGGAGGCGGGAGAGAGGATGAGCAGTTCTTC. Translating gives CASSFFGGGREDEQFF.

This chain joins TRBV27 and TRBJ1-1; 9 bases match TRBD1. Germline lookup yields CDR1 MNHEY and CDR2 SMNVEV (reference sequence). This CDR3 has 18 residues. The trim removed 3 bases at V and 0 bases at J, leaving 11 bases unmatched. The CDR3 reads CASSFFPGQGAVNTEAFF. DNA for the CDR3: TGTGCCAGCAGTTTTTTTCCGGGACAGGGCGCGGTGAACACTGAAGCTTTCTTT.

The chain employs TRBV11-2 and TRBJ1-1; tentatively, D is TRBD1 (6 bases). The V and J ends lost 4 bases and 7 bases respectively, with 16 bases between them. CDR3 length: 14 residues. Germline V gene lookup returns CDR1 SGHAT and CDR2 FQNNGV. CDR3 sequence reads: CASSWKQGKIEAFF. CDR3 nucleotides: TGTGCCAGCAGCTGGAAACAGGGAAAGATTGAAGCTTTCTTT.

The chain combines TRBV5-1 with TRBJ2-5; the D gene is possibly TRBD2 (5 bases). The V gene lost 4 bases and the J gene lost 2 bases, with 12 bases spanning the gap. The length of the CDR3 is 14 residues. The V gene's germline CDR1 is SGHRS and CDR2 YFSETQ. The CDR3 sequence is CASSPSGNQETQYF. Here the CDR3 DNA reads TGCGCCAGCAGCCCTTCCGGGAATCAAGAGACCCAGTACTTC.

The chain recombines TRBV2 with TRBJ2-2; unclear D gene. The CDR3 runs to 11 residues. Trimming took 5 bases from V and 7 from J, leaving 5 bases between them. Germline V gene sequence: CDR1 SNHLY, CDR2 FYNNEI. The CDR3 DNA reads as TGTGCCAGCAGTTATAGCGGGGAGCTGTTTTTT. It is translated as CASSYSGELFF.

The rearrangement joins TRBV18 to TRBJ1-3; D possibly corresponds to TRBD1 (5 bases). This CDR3 has 16 amino acids. V was pared by 2 bases and J by 1 base, with 12 bases between. CDR1 KGHSH and CDR2 LQKENI come from the germline V gene. The chain's CDR3 is CASSPTGGVSGNTIYF. The CDR3 DNA follows: TGTGCCAGCTCACCAACGGGAGGGGTATCTGGAAACACCATATATTTT.

The genes are TRBV15 and TRBJ1-6; D is ambiguous. From germline, CDR1 is LNHNV and CDR2 YYDKDF (reference sequence). The CDR3 runs to 16 residues. Trimming pared 0 bases from V and 5 bases from J, leaving 11 bases between. The CDR3 here is CATSRDIGRDNSPLHF. CDR3 coding DNA: TGTGCCACCAGCAGAGATATTGGTCGGGATAATTCACCCCTCCACTTT.

The chain employs TRBV7-2 and TRBJ1-5; TRBD1 might be the D (5 bases). The CDR3 runs 15 residues. V shed 1 base and J shed 7 bases, with 14 bases lying between them. In germline, CDR1 is SGHTA, CDR2 FQGNSA. CDR3 bases: TGTGCCAGCAGCTTAGGGGTCAGGGAGGGCCAGCCCCAGCATTTT. It is translated as CASSLGVREGQPQHF.

V usage is TRBV7-9 and J usage is TRBJ2-5; no definite D call. This CDR3 comprises 12 residues. The germline CDR1 and CDR2 sequences are SEHNR and FQNEAQ (reference sequence). V lost 4 bases and J 3 bases, leaving 6 bases between the germline ends. The chain's CDR3 is CASSYFEETQYF. DNA of the CDR3: TGTGCCAGCAGCTACTTCGAAGAGACCCAGTACTTC.

The chain joins TRBV6-6 to TRBJ1-5, with TRBD1 identical over 9 bases. The germline V gene has CDR1 MNHNY and CDR2 SVGAGI (reference sequence). With V trimmed by 6 bases and J by 0 bases, 3 bases remained unmatched. The CDR3 is 15 residues long. CDR3: CASRQGAYSNQPQHF. Here the CDR3 DNA reads TGTGCCAGCAGACAGGGGGCATATAGCAATCAGCCCCAGCATTTT.

The V and J genes are TRBV19 and TRBJ1-1, with D uncertain. CDR3 length: 15 residues. The germline V gene encodes CDR1 LNHDA and CDR2 SQIVND (reference sequence). Trimming stripped 8 bases from V and 7 bases from J, with 23 bases between. The CDR3: CASRSDSSWWDEAFF. CDR3 DNA sequence: TGTGCCAGTCGGTCGGACTCCTCCTGGTGGGATGAAGCTTTCTTT.

This clone was recorded once. V is TRBV6-1 and J is TRBJ1-5, with D perhaps matching TRBD1 (6 bases). CDR1 MNHNS and CDR2 SASEGT come from the germline V gene. V shed 0 bases and J shed 7 bases, with 13 bases lying between them. The CDR3 is 15 amino acids. The CDR3 is CASSEAGTWGQPQHF. The CDR3 DNA reads TGTGCCAGCAGTGAAGCGGGGACATGGGGCCAGCCCCAGCATTTT.

The V call is TRBV30, the J call TRBJ2-7; D is undetermined. Per germline, CDR1 GTSNPN and CDR2 SVGIG (reference sequence). The CDR3 is 12 amino acids. Between the trimmed V and J ends, which lost 6 bases and 6 bases, there was a span of 15 bases. CDR3 in DNA: TGTGCCTGTCTTCCCAGCCCGGGCGAGCAGTACTTC. It specifies CACLPSPGEQYF.

The chain has TRBV6-5 and TRBJ2-3, with 8 bases matching TRBD2. V shed 6 bases, J shed 2 bases, and the junction held 4 bases outside the gene matches. This CDR3 is built from 14 residues. CDR1 MNHEY and CDR2 SVGAGI come from the germline V gene. The CDR3 DNA follows: TGTGCCAGCAGGCGCGGGGGGATCACAGATACGCAGTATTTT. Its translation: CASRRGGITDTQYF.

The CDR3 nucleotides read TGTGCCAGTAGCACCGGGACAGGCGGCCTCTATGGCTACACCTTC. Protein sequence: CASSTGTGGLYGYTF. This sequence joins TRBV19 and TRBJ1-2; 8 bases match TRBD1. The CDR3 totals 15 residues. The germline V gene encodes CDR1 LNHDA and CDR2 SQIVND (reference sequence). V gave up 6 bases and J gave up 4 bases; unmatched junction bases: 10.

This rearrangement joins TRBV6-1 to TRBJ2-1, with 11 bases aligning to TRBD2. Germline loops: CDR1 MNHNS, CDR2 SASEGT. This CDR3 is built from 15 residues. Losses at the gene ends were 2 bases for V and 6 bases for J; bases not matched to a gene: 3. The CDR3 loop is CASSELAGGPNEQFF. The CDR3, as DNA: TGTGCCAGCAGTGAATTAGCGGGAGGGCCCAATGAGCAGTTCTTC.

The chain couples TRBV30 to TRBJ2-5; D not resolved. Trimming removed 0 bases at V and 5 bases at J, with 10 bases between. CDR1 is GTSNPN and CDR2 is SVGIG in the germline V gene (reference sequence). There are 13 residues in the CDR3. CDR3 nucleotide sequence: TGTGCCTGGAGTGTAAGTGGGCATGAGACCCAGTACTTC. It is translated as CAWSVSGHETQYF.

This chain's CDR3 is CASILRGTYEQYF. CDR3 nucleotides: TGTGCCAGCATTCTCAGGGGGACCTACGAGCAGTACTTC. This rearrangement joins TRBV14 to TRBJ2-7; 7 bases map to TRBD1. Germline V lookup: CDR1 SGHDN, CDR2 FVKESK. This CDR3 contains 13 residues. V was pared by 7 bases and J by 2 bases, with 5 bases of the junction left unmatched.

The chain is built from TRBV4-3 and TRBJ2-7; TRBD2 agrees at 8 bases. V shed 1 base and J 4 bases; nucleotides not matched to a gene: 6. The CDR3 covers 15 residues. Germline V gene lookup returns CDR1 LGHNA and CDR2 YSLEER. The CDR3 loop reads CASSQGAGEPYEQYF. The CDR3 nucleotides are TGCGCCAGCAGCCAAGGAGCGGGAGAGCCATACGAGCAGTACTTC.

This clone was detected only a few times. The CDR3 coding sequence is TGTGCCAGCACCCGGACAGTCTCCTACGAGCAGTACTTC. It yields the protein CASTRTVSYEQYF. The chain links TRBV5-8 to TRBJ2-7; possible D gene TRBD1, 6 bases. Germline assignment: CDR1 SGHTS and CDR2 YDEGEE. Trimming removed 6 bases from V and 0 bases from J, with 10 bases in between. This CDR3 spans 13 amino acids.